This T cell receptor (beta chain) was identified in a study of regulatory T cells in long-lasting Graves disease. To make TCR beta libraries, researchers used iRepertoire HTBI primers and Arm-PCR of CDR3 regions. TCRdb itself ran the multiplex PCR reads through MiXCR, one entry per CDR3 protein. The sample includes under 300,000 distinct CDR3 sequences, about 17% of them seen just once. Noted time point: newly diagnosed GD, antithyroid drugs for less than 3 months. The TCR library was made from RNA that had been extracted from PBMCs in TRIzol. Sequencing used peripheral blood mononuclear cells (PBMCs), obtained at new diagnosis, from a patient treated with antithyroid drugs. The receptor was derived from a female donor with Graves disease.

DNA of the CDR3: TGTGCCACCAGTGCAGAGTTGGCGGGAGGAGGAGAGACCCAGTACTTC. It yields the protein CATSAELAGGGETQYF. This chain uses TRBV24-1 with TRBJ2-5; 8 nucleotides agree with TRBD2. The CDR3 covers 16 residues. In germline, CDR1 is KGHDR, CDR2 SFDVKD. Trimming cost V 5 bases and J 4 bases; bases outside gene matches: 11.